The 3 T cell receptor beta chains below come from one sample, sequenced in a study of sequential checkpoint blockade in melanoma. The treatment: randomized to nivolumab then ipilimumab (arm A) or the reverse (arm B). The table came from immunoSEQ multiplex PCR; TCRdb's copy has only in-frame clones and leaves some out. The profile shows roughly 34,000 clones, less than 90% of them singletons. The sample here was CD8+ T cells sorted from blood (inferred from file names), taken from a patient given nivolumab and ipilimumab in sequence. The receptors were sampled from a human donor with melanoma.

DNA for the CDR3: TGTGCCACCCCATGCCCGGGACAGACCCACGAGCAGTACTTC. Translated: CATPCPGQTHEQYF. The rearrangement joins TRBV19 to TRBJ2-7; 7 bases agree with TRBD1. The CDR3 consists of 14 residues. The V and J ends lost 10 bases and 5 bases, in that order; junction bases with no gene match: 14. Germline V gives CDR1 LNHDA, CDR2 SQIVND (reference sequence).

The rearrangement uses TRBV19 and TRBJ2-1, with 13 bases lining up with TRBD2. The CDR3 covers 17 residues. Trimming removed 3 bases from V and 4 bases from J; junction bases left unmatched: 6. The V gene's germline CDR1 is LNHDA and CDR2 SQIVND (reference sequence). The CDR3 reads CASSMYTSGGAYNEQFF. The CDR3 coding sequence is TGTGCCAGTAGTATGTACACTAGCGGGGGGGCGTACAATGAGCAGTTCTTC.

The V gene is TRBV5-4, the J gene TRBJ2-7; D perhaps matches TRBD1 (6 bases). Deletions cut 4 bases from V and 4 bases from J, with 9 bases between. Germline assignment: CDR1 SGHNT and CDR2 YYREEE (reference sequence). The CDR3 contains 12 residues. The CDR3 DNA reads TGTGCCAGCAGCCGGGACATGTACGAGCAGTACTTC. As protein: CASSRDMYEQYF.